These 14 T cell receptor beta chains came from one sample sequenced in a study of blood T cell repertoires in COVID-19. Profiling relied on immunoSEQ multiplex PCR, and the TCRdb table lists in-frame clones only, not all of them. The sample comprises approximately 85,000 clones, 80% to 90% of which are singletons, and about 13% rests with the top ten. The sequenced material came from peripheral blood. The receptors stem from a human donor in a cohort sampled during active COVID-19.

The V gene is TRBV11-2, the J gene TRBJ1-2; a possible D gene is TRBD1 (5 bases). The CDR3 consists of 13 residues. Germline V gene lookup returns CDR1 SGHAT and CDR2 FQNNGV. With 3 bases removed from V and 4 bases from J, the gap between germline ends came to 9 bases. The CDR3 reads CASSFQGGYGYTF. In DNA form, the CDR3 reads TGTGCCAGCAGCTTCCAGGGCGGCTATGGCTACACCTTC.

This clone has more than one count but fewer than ten. This sequence joins TRBV19 and TRBJ1-2, with 7 bases fitting TRBD1. CDR3 length: 15 amino acids. Trimming cost V 1 base and J 4 bases; bases outside gene matches: 6. Per germline, CDR1 LNHDA and CDR2 SQIVND (reference sequence). DNA for the CDR3: TGTGCCAGTAGTATAGGACAGGGCCCAGGCTATGGCTACACCTTC. Encoded protein: CASSIGQGPGYGYTF.

This clone was seen a handful of times. The gene calls are TRBV7-3 and TRBJ2-1, with TRBD2 matching 8 bases. In germline, CDR1 is SGHTA, CDR2 FQGTGA. The trim removed 3 bases at V and 8 bases at J, leaving 15 bases unmatched. The CDR3 covers 17 residues. CDR3 region: CASSFWGDGGAQDEQFF. The CDR3 DNA reads TGTGCCAGCAGCTTCTGGGGCGACGGGGGGGCCCAGGATGAGCAGTTCTTC.

V gene TRBV6-5 combines with J gene TRBJ2-7; TRBD1 matches 8 bases. J was trimmed by 1 base and V by 2 bases; bases with no gene match: 4. CDR1 and CDR2 (germline): MNHEY, SVGAGI. CDR3 size: 15 residues. The CDR3, as DNA: TGTGCCAGCAGTTACAAGTGGACAGGGTCCTACGAGCAGTACTTC. It specifies CASSYKWTGSYEQYF.

The chain employs TRBV6-5 and TRBJ1-1, with D perhaps matching TRBD1 (5 bases). Trimming pared 7 bases from V and 4 bases from J, leaving 13 bases between. The CDR3 contains 13 residues. Germline assignment: CDR1 MNHEY and CDR2 SVGAGI. CDR3 nucleotides: TGTGCCAGCACACGAGCGGGGGGCACTGAAGCTTTCTTT. The encoded protein is CASTRAGGTEAFF.

The V call is TRBV18, the J call TRBJ1-5, with D perhaps TRBD1 (6 bases). Germline CDR1 and CDR2: KGHSH and LQKENI. The CDR3 is 17 residues long. V lost 4 bases and J lost 4, with 20 bases in between. CDR3 residues: CASSLTPPGQSNQPQHF. CDR3 nucleotide sequence: TGTGCCAGCTCACTTACCCCCCCAGGACAGTCTAATCAGCCCCAGCATTTT.

The chain recombines TRBV5-1 with TRBJ2-5; TRBD2 matches at 9 bases. The CDR3 covers 17 residues. V trimming: 2 bases; J trimming: 5 bases; junction bases outside the gene matches: 13. The germline gives CDR1 SGHRS, CDR2 YFSETQ. Written as DNA, the CDR3 is TGCGCCAGCAGCTTAGGAGCGGGGGGCCGGGGGATGGAGACCCAGTACTTC. Amino acid sequence: CASSLGAGGRGMETQYF.

This sequence joins TRBV4-1 and TRBJ2-1, with D perhaps TRBD2 (6 bases). The germline V and J ends were trimmed by 3 bases and 9 bases, with 12 bases remaining between them. The V gene's germline CDR1 is MGHRA and CDR2 YSYEKL. This CDR3 contains 13 residues. CDR3 sequence (DNA): TGCGCCAGCAGCCATCTCTCCGGGAGTGAGCAGTTCTTC. This gives the protein CASSHLSGSEQFF.

The V and J genes are TRBV30 and TRBJ2-4; TRBD2 is a possible D gene (5 bases). The CDR3 spans 14 residues. V lost 0 bases and J 7 bases, leaving 13 bases between the germline ends. CDR1 and CDR2 from the germline V gene are GTSNPN and SVGIG (reference sequence). In DNA, the CDR3 is TGTGCCTGGAGTGTACTAGGCGCGGCGAACATTCAGTACTTC. Amino acid sequence: CAWSVLGAANIQYF.

This clone was observed once. This chain joins TRBV29-1 and TRBJ2-1, with D possibly being TRBD1 (6 bases). Germline V gene data show CDR1 as SQVTM and CDR2 as ANQGSEA. The CDR3 has 15 residues. Trimming pared 1 base from V and 8 bases from J, leaving 18 bases between. The CDR3 DNA follows: TGCAGCGTTGAAGCCTCCCAAACAGGGAAGTATGAGCAGTTCTTC. This gives the protein CSVEASQTGKYEQFF.

The rearrangement joins TRBV7-2 to TRBJ2-7; possible D gene TRBD1, 6 bases. Germline V gene lookup returns CDR1 SGHTA and CDR2 FQGNSA. The CDR3 contains 16 residues. V was cut by 2 bases and J by 0 bases, with 14 bases left in between. The CDR3 coding sequence is TGTGCCAGCAGCTTAAATTGGCAGGGGAGCTCCTACGAGCAGTACTTC. Residues: CASSLNWQGSSYEQYF. The entire variable domain, with the rest obtained from reference TRBV7-2 and TRBJ2-7, is as follows: GAGVSQSPSNKVTEKGKDVELRCDPISGHTALYWYRQSLGQGLEFLIYFQGNSAPDKSGLPSDRFSAERTGGSVSTLTIQRTQQEDSAVYLCASSLNWQGSSYEQYFGPGTRLTVT.

This clone was found once. This chain links TRBV4-1 with TRBJ1-1; 8 bases line up with TRBD1. The CDR3 runs to 14 residues. Trimming cost V 5 bases and J 4 bases; bases outside gene matches: 6. Looked up from germline, CDR1 is MGHRA and CDR2 is YSYEKL. The CDR3 nucleotides read TGCGCCAGCAGCTTTGCCGACAGGGGCACTGAAGCTTTCTTT. Translated, it gives CASSFADRGTEAFF.

This chain links TRBV5-1 with TRBJ1-4, with D perhaps matching TRBD1 (6 bases). V dropped 7 bases and J dropped 0 bases, with 22 bases sitting between them. Looked up from germline, CDR1 is SGHRS and CDR2 is YFSETQ. The CDR3 extends over 18 amino acids. CDR3 amino acids: CASRISRGRNPTNEKLFF. CDR3 sequence (DNA): TGCGCCAGCCGCATCTCGCGGGGGCGGAACCCAACTAATGAAAAACTGTTTTTT.

The chain joins TRBV18 to TRBJ2-1, with D maybe TRBD2 (6 bases). Germline V lookup: CDR1 KGHSH, CDR2 LQKENI. The CDR3 runs 15 residues. V was shortened by 4 bases and J by 4 bases, with 14 bases between the two germline ends. The CDR3 sequence: CASSRPGTLYNEQFF. Here the CDR3 DNA reads TGTGCCAGCTCACGTCCCGGGACTTTATACAATGAGCAGTTCTTC. Combining the CDR3 with reference TRBV18 and TRBJ2-1 gives the whole variable domain NAGVMQNPRHLVRRRGQEARLRCSPMKGHSHVYWYRQLPEEGLKFMVYLQKENIIDESGMPKERFSAEFPKEGPSILRIQQVVRGDSAAYFCASSRPGTLYNEQFFGPGTRLTVL.